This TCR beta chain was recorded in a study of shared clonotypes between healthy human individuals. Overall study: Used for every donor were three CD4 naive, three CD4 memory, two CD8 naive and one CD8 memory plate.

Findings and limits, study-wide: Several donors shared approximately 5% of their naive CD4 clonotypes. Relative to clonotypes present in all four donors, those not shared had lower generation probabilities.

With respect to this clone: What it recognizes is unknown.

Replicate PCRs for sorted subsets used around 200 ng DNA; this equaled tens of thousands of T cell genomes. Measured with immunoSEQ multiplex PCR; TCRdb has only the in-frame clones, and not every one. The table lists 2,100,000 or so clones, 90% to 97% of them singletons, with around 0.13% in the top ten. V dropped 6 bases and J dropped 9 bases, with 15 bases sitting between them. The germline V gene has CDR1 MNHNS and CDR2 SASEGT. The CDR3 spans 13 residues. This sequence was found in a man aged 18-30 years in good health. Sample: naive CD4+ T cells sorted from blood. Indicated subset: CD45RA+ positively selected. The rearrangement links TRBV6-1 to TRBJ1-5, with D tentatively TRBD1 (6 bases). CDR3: CASSRDRFGPQHF. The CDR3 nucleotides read TGTGCCAGCAGCCGCGACAGGTTCGGGCCCCAGCATTTT.